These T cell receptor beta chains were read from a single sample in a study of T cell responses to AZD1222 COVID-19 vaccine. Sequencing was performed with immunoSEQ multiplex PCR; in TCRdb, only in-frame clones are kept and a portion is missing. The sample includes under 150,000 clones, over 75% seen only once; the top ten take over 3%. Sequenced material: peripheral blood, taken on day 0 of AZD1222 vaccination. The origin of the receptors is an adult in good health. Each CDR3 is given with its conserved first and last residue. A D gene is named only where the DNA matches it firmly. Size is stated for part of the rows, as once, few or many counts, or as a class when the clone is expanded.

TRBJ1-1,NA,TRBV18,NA,TGTGCCAGCTCACCACCGTTCGGGTCCACTGAAGCTTTCTTT,CASSPPFGSTEAFF
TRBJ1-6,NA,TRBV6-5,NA,TGTGCCAGCAGCGACGCCTATCCAAATTCACCCCTCCACTTT,CASSDAYPNSPLHF
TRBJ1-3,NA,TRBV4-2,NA,TGTGCCAGCAGCCAAGGAGGGGGCTCTGGAAACACCATATATTTT,CASSQGGGSGNTIYF
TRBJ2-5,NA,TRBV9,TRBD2,TGTGCCAGCAGCGTAGGGCGACTAGCGGGGAAGGTGCGAGAGACCCAGTACTTC,CASSVGRLAGKVRETQYF
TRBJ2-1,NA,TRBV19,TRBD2,TGTGCCACCCGGGGGGAGCGGGGGACAAAGCAGTTCTTC,CATRGERGTKQFF
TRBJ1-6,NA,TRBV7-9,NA,TGTGCCAGCAGCGTTCGGGGGTCATGGGGATCACCCCTCCACTTT,CASSVRGSWGSPLHF
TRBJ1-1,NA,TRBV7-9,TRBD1,TGTGCCAGCAGACGAGGACAGGCGAACACTGAAGCTTTCTTT,CASRRGQANTEAFF
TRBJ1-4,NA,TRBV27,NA,TGTGCCAGCAGTTCAAGGGGCAGTGGTAATGAAAAACTGTTTTTT,CASSSRGSGNEKLFF
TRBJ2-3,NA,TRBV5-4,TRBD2,TGTGCCAGCAGCTTGGTACCCAGTGGCGGGGGGGACTTT,CASSLVPSGGGDF
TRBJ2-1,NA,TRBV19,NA,TGTGCCAGTAGCAAGGATCGCAATGAGCAGTTCTTC,CASSKDRNEQFF
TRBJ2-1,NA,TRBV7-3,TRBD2,TGTGCCAGCAGCCCAGCGGGGGCCCCCTCCTACAATGAGCAGTTCTTC,CASSPAGAPSYNEQFF
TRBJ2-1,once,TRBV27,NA,TGTGCCAGCAGTTGGGACTCCGACAATGAGCAGTTCTTC,CASSWDSDNEQFF
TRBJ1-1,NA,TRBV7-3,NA,TGTGCCAGCAGCTTAATCGCGGGGGCTGAAGCTTTCTTT,CASSLIAGAEAFF
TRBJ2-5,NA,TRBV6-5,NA,TGTGCCAGCAGTTATCTCGGGGGGCCGAGGGAGACCCAGTACTTC,CASSYLGGPRETQYF
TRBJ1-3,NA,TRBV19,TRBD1,TGTGCCAGTAGTTTAAAGACAGGGAATGGAAACACCATATATTTT,CASSLKTGNGNTIYF
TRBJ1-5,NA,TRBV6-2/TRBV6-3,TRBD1,TGTGCCAGCAGTTACGGACAGGGATCCTATAGCAATCAGCCCCAGCATTTT,CASSYGQGSYSNQPQHF
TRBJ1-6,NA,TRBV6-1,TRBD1,TGTGCCAGCAGTGATCTTGGCCCGCAGGGGGGTCTGCGCTTT,CASSDLGPQGGLRF
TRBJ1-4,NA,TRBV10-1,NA,TGCGCCAGCAGTGAAGGAGGTCAGGTCGGAACTAATGAAAAACTGTTTTTT,CASSEGGQVGTNEKLFF
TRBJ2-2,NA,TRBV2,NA,TGTGCCAGCGGAAAAACAGTAGGCACCGGGGAGCTGTTTTTT,CASGKTVGTGELFF
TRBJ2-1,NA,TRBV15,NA,TGTGCCACCAGCAGGAGGGATGAGCAGTTCTTC,CATSRRDEQFF
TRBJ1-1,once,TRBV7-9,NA,TGTGCCAGCACGCAACAGATGAACACTGAAGCTTTCTTT,CASTQQMNTEAFF
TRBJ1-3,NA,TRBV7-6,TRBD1,TGTGCCAGCAGCTTAGCCACAGGGGGCACCAGAAACACCATATATTTT,CASSLATGGTRNTIYF